The sequence of this T cell receptor beta chain was determined in a study of T cell changes during pregnancy in multiple sclerosis. Only in-frame clones appear in the TCRdb table, and some are missing; sequencing was by immunoSEQ multiplex PCR. The sample records more than 75,000 clones, roughly 91% being singletons. Germline CDR1 reads SQVTM; CDR2 reads ANQGSEA. The CDR3 spans 13 residues. The J segment lost 2 bases and the V segment lost 6 bases, leaving 4 bases of the junction unmatched. J is TRBJ1-2 and V is TRBV29-1; 9 bases fit TRBD1. This receptor was obtained from a female donor with multiple sclerosis, enrolled in a pregnancy study. The material sequenced was peripheral blood, taken in the first trimester of pregnancy. CDR3 sequence reads: CSVRTGGNYGYTF. The CDR3, as DNA: TGCAGCGTGCGAACAGGGGGCAACTATGGCTACACCTTC. Looking up the rest from reference TRBV29-1 and TRBJ1-2 gives the full variable domain: SAVISQKPSRDICQRGTSLTIQCQVDSQVTMMFWYRQQPGQSLTLIATANQGSEATYESGFVIDKFPISRPNLTFSTLTVSNMSPEDSSIYLCSVRTGGNYGYTFGSGTRLTVV.